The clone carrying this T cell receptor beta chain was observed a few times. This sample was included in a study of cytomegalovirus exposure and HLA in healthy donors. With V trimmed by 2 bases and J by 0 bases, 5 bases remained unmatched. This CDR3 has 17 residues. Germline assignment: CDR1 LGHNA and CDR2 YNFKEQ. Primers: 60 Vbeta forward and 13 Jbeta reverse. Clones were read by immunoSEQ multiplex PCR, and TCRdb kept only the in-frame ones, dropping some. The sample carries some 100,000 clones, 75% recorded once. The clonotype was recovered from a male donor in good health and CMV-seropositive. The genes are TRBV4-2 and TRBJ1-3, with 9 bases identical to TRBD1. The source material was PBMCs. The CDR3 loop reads CASSQNPGQGSGNTIYF. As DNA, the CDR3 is TGTGCCAGCAGCCAAAACCCGGGACAGGGCTCTGGAAACACCATATATTTT.